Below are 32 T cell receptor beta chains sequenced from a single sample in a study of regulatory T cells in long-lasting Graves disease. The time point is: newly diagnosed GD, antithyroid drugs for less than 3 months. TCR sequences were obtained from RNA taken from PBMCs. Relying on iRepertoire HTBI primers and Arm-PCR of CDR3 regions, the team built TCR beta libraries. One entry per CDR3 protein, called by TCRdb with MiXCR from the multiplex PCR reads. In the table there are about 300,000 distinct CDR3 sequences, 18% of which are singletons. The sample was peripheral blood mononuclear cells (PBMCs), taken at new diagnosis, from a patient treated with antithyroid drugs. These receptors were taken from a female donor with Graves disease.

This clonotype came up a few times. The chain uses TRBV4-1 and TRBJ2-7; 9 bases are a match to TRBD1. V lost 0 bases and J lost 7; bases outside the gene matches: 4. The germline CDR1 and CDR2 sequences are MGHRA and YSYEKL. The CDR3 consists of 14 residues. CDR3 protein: CASSQEQGAGEQYF. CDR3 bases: TGCGCCAGCAGCCAAGAACAGGGGGCAGGTGAGCAGTACTTC.

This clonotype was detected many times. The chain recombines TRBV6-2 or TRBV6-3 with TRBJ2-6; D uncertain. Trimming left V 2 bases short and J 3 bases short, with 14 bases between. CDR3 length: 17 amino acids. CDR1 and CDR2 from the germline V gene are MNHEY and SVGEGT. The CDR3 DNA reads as TGTGCCAGCAGTTACCGGGTTTACCCCCTTGGGGCCAACGTCCTGACTTTC. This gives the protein CASSYRVYPLGANVLTF.

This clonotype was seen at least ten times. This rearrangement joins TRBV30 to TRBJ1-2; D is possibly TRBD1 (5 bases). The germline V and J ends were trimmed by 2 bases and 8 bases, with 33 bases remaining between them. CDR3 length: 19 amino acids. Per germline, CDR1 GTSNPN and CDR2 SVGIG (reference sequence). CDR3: CAWSSLRITGTRKESGYTF. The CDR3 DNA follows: TGTGCCTGGAGTTCACTGCGAATTACCGGGACTCGAAAAGAGAGCGGCTACACCTTC.

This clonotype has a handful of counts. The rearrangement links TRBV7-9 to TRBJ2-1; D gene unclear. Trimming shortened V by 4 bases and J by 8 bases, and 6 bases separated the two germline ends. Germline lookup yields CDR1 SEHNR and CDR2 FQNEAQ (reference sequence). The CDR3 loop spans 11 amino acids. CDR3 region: CASSYLDEQFF. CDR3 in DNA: TGTGCCAGCAGCTATTTAGATGAGCAGTTCTTC. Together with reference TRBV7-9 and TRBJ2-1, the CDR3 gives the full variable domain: DTGVSQNPRHKITKRGQNVTFRCDPISEHNRLYWYRQTLGQGPEFLTYFQNEAQLEKSRLLSDRFSAERPKGSFSTLEIQRTEQGDSAMYLCASSYLDEQFFGPGTRLTVL.

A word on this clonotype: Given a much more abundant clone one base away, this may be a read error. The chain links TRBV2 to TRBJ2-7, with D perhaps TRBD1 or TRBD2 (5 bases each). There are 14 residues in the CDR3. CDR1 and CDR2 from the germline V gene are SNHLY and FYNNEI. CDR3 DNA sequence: TGTACCAGCATTGGGGGTCGAATTATCTACGAGCAGTACTTC. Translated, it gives CTSIGGRIIYEQYF.

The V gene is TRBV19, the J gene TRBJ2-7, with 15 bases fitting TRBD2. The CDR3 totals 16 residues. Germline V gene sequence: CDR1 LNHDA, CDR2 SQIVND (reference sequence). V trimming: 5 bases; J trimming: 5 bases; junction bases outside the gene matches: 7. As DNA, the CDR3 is TGTGCCAGTAGTCGGACTAGCGGGAGGGCCCGTCACGAGCAGTACTTC. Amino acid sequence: CASSRTSGRARHEQYF.

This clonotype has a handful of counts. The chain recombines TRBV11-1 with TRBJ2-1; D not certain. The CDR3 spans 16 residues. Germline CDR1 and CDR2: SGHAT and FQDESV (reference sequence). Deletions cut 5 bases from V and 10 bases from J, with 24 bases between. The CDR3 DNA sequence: TGTGCCAGCAGCCAAGAAAGGGAACCCCTGGCCTACGAGCAGTTCTTC. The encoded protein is CASSQEREPLAYEQFF.

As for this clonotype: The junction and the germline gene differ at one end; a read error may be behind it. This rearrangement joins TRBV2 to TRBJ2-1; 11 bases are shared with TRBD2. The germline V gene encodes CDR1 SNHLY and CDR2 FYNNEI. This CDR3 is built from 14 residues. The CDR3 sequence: CTSRQLAGGNEQLF. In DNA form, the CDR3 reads TGTACCAGCAGACAGCTAGCGGGAGGAAATGAGCAGCTCTTC.

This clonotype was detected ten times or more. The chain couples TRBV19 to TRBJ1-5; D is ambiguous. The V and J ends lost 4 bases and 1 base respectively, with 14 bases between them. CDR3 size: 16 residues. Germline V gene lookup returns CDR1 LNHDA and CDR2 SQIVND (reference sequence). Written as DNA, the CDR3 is TGTGCCAGTAGTACCCCCCCTGGGATAAGCAATCAGCCCCAGCATTTT. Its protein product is CASSTPPGISNQPQHF.

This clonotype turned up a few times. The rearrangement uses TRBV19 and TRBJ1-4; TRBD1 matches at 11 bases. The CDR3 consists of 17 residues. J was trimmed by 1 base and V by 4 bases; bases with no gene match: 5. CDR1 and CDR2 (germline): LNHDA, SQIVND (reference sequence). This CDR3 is CASSTWTGGLTNEKLFF. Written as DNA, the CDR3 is TGTGCCAGTAGTACCTGGACAGGGGGCTTAACTAATGAAAAACTGTTTTTT.

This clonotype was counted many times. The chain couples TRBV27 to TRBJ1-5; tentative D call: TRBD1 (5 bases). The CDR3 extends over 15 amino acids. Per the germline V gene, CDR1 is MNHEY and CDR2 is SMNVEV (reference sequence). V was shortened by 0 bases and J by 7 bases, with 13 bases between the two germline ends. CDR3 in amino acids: CASSLSIRADQPQHF. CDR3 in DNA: TGTGCCAGCAGTTTATCGATCAGGGCGGACCAGCCCCAGCATTTT.

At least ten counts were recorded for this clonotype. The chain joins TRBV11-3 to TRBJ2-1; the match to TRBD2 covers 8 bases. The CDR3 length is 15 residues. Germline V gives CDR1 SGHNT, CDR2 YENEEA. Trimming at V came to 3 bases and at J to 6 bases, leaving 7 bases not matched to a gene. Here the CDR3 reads CASSFGGRSGNEQFF. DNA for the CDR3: TGTGCCAGCAGCTTTGGCGGGAGGTCAGGCAATGAGCAGTTCTTC.

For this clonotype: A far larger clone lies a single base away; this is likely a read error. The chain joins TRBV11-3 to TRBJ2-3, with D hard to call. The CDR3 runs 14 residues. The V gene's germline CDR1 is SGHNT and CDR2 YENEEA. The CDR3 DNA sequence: TGTGCCAGCAGCTTCTCCCAGAGCACAGATACGCAGTGTTTT. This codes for CASSFSQSTDTQCF.

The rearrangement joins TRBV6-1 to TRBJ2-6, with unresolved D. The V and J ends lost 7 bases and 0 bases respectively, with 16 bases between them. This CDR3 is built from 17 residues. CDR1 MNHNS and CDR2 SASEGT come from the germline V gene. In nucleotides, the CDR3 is TGTGCCAGCATCCCGGTGTCTCCAAGCTCTGGGGCCAACGTCCTGACTTTC. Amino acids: CASIPVSPSSGANVLTF.

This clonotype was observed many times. The CDR3 DNA sequence: TGTGCCAGCAGCCCTAAGCCCGGGGAGCTGTTTTTT. Residues: CASSPKPGELFF. The gene calls are TRBV27 and TRBJ2-2; unclear D gene. Trimming removed 6 bases from V and 6 bases from J, with 8 bases in between. CDR3 length: 12 residues. Germline V gene data show CDR1 as MNHEY and CDR2 as SMNVEV (reference sequence).

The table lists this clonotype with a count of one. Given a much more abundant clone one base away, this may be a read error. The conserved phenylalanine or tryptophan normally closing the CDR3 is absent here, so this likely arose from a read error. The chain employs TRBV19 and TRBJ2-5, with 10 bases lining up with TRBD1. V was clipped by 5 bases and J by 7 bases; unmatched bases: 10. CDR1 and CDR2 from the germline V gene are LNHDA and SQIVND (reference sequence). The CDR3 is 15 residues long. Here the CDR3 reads CASSDQTGGLGTQYL. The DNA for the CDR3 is TGTGCCAGTAGTGATCAGACAGGGGGCCTCGGGACCCAGTACCTC.

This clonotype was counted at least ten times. In nucleotides, the CDR3 is TGTGCCAGCAGCTTAGACCTAGCGGCGAACACCGGGGAGCTGTTTTTT. Protein sequence: CASSLDLAANTGELFF. This sequence joins TRBV11-3 and TRBJ2-2; TRBD2 agrees at 7 bases. The length of the CDR3 is 16 residues. The V gene end was trimmed by 0 bases and the J gene end by 0 bases; junction bases not matched to a gene: 1. Germline V gene sequence: CDR1 SGHNT, CDR2 YENEEA.

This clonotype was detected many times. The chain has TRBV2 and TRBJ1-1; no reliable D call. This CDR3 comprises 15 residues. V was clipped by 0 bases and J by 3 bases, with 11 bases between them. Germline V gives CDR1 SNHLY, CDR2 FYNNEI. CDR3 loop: CASSEALGRDTEAFF. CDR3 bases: TGTGCCAGCAGTGAAGCGCTCGGCCGAGACACTGAAGCTTTCTTT.

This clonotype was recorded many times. Written as DNA, the CDR3 is TGTGCCAGCAGCCCTCCATTGTTGGGAACCGGGGAGCTGTTTTTT. This sequence encodes CASSPPLLGTGELFF. This sequence joins TRBV12-3 or TRBV12-4 and TRBJ2-2; no reliable D call. This CDR3 spans 15 amino acids. Trimming removed 6 bases at V and 5 bases at J, with 16 bases between.

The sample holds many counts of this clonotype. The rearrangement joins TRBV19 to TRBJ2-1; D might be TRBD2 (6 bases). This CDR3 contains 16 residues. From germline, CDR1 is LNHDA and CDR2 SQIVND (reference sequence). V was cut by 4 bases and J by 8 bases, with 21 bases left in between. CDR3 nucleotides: TGTGCCAGTAGTACGTCGGCGGGAAGGGGTAGCTATGAGCAGTTCTTC. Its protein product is CASSTSAGRGSYEQFF.

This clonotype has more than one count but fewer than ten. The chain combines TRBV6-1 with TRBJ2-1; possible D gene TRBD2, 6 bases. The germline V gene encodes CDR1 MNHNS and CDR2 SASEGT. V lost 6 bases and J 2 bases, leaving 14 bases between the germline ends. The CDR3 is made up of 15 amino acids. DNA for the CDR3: TGTGCCAGCAGAAAGGGACTCTCCCCCTACAATGAGCAGTTCTTC. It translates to CASRKGLSPYNEQFF.

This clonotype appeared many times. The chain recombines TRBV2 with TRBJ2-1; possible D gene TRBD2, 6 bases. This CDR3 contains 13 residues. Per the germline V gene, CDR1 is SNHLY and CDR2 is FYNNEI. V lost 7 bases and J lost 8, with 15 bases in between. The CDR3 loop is CASTLRDSYEQFF. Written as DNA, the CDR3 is TGTGCCAGCACCCTCCGGGACTCCTATGAGCAGTTCTTC.

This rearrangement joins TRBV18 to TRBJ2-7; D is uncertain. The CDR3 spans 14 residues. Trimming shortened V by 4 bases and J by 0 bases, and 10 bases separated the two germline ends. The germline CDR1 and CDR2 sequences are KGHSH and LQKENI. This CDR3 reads CASSLRTDSYEQYF. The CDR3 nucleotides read TGTGCCAGCTCACTAAGGACGGACTCCTACGAGCAGTACTTC.

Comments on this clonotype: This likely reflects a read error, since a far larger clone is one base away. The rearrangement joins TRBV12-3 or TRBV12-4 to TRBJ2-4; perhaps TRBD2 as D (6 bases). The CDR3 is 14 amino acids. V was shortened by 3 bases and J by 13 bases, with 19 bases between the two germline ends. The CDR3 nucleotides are TGTGCCAGCAGTTTGCGGGAAACTACAAATGAGCAGTACTTC. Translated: CASSLRETTNEQYF.

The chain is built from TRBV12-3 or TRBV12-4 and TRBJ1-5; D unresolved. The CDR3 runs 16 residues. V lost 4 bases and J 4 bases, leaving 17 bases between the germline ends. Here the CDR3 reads CASSSRGGGSNQPQHF. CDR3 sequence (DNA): TGTGCCAGCAGTTCCCGTGGCGGAGGGAGTAATCAGCCCCAGCATTTT.

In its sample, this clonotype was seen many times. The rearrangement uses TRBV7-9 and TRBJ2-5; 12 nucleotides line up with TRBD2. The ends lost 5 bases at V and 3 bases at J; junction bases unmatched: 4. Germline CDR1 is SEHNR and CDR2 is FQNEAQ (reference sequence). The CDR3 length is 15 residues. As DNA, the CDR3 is TGTGCCAGCAGCCGTCGACTAGCGGGAGAAGAGACCCAGTACTTC. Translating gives CASSRRLAGEETQYF.

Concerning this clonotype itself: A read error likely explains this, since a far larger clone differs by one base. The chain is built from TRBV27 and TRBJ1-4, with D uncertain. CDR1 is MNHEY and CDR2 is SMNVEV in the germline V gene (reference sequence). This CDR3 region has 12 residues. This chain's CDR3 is CASRGGSLKPFF. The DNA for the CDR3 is TGTGCCAGCCGTGGCGGCAGCCTCAAACCGTTTTTT.

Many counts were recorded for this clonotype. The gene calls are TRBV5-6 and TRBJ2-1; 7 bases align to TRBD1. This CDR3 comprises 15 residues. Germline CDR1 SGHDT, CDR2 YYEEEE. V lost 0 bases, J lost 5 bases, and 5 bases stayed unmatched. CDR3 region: CASSLALQGHNEQFF. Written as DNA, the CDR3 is TGTGCCAGCAGCTTGGCTCTACAGGGGCACAATGAGCAGTTCTTC.

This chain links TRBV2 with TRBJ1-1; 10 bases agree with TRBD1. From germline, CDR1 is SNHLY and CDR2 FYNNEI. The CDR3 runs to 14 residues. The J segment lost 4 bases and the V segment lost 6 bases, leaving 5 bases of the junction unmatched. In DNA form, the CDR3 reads TGTGCCAGCAGGTCCGGGACAGGGGTCACTGAAGCTTTCTTT. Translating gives CASRSGTGVTEAFF.

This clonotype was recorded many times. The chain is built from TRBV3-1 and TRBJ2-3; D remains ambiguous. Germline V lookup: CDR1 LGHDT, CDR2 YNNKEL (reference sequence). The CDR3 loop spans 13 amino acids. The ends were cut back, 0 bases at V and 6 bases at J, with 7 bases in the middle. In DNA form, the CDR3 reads TGTGCCAGCAGCCAAGATTTAAAGGATACGCAGTATTTT. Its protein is CASSQDLKDTQYF.

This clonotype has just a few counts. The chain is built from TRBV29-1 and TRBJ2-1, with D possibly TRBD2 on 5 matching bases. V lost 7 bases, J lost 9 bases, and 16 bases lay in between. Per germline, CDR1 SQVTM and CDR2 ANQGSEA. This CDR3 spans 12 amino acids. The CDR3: CSAYELVLEQFF. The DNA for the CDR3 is TGCAGCGCGTACGAACTAGTTCTTGAGCAGTTCTTC.

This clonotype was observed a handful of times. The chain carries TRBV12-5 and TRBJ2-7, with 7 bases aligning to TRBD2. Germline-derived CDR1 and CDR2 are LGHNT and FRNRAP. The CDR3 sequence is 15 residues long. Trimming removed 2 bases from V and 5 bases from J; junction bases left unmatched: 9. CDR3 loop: CASGLSSGITDEQYF. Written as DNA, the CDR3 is TGTGCTAGTGGTTTGTCCAGCGGGATTACGGACGAGCAGTACTTC.